The sample holds many counts of the clone carrying this T cell receptor beta chain. Its antigen is unidentified. Stated time point: newly diagnosed GD, antithyroid drugs for less than 3 months. RNA isolated from PBMCs was used to make the TCR library. The diagnosis of Graves' disease used American Thyroid Association guidelines. This sample was included in a study of regulatory T cells in long-lasting Graves disease. Combining iRepertoire HTBI primers with Arm-PCR of CDR3 regions, the authors built TCR beta libraries. Original processing notes: Sequenced samples collectively carried 62 TRBV and some 15 TRBJ segments. Each CDR3 protein gets one entry after TCRdb re-called the multiplex PCR reads with MiXCR. The V and J calls shown here were made by TCRdb, not taken from the authors' results. The table has about 300,000 distinct CDR3 sequences, about a sixth seen once; the top ten hold roughly 35%. Trimming took off 1 base at V and 0 bases at J, with 5 bases between the two ends. The CDR3 has 14 amino acids. Germline lookup yields CDR1 MGHRA and CDR2 YSYEKL.

Overall study results and limits: Researchers examined only peripheral blood and not thyroid tissue.

V and J are TRBV4-1 and TRBJ2-3; the D gene could be TRBD1 or TRBD2 (5 bases each). The TCR sequence derives from a female donor with Graves disease. The source material was peripheral blood mononuclear cells (PBMCs), sampled at new diagnosis, from a patient treated with antithyroid drugs. DNA for the CDR3: TGCGCCAGCAGCCAAGGGGACAGCACAGATACGCAGTATTTT. Amino acid sequence: CASSQGDSTDTQYF.